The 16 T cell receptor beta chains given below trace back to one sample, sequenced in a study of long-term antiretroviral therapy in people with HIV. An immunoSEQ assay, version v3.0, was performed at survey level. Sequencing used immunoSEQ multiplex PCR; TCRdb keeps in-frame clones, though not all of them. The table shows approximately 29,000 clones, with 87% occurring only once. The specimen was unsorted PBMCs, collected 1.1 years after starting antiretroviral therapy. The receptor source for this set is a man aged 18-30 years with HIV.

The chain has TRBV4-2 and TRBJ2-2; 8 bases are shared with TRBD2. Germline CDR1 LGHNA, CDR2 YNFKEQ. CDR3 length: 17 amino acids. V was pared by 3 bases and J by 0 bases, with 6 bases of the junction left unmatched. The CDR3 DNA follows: TGTGCCAGCAGCCACTTAGCGGGACTCGCGAACACCGGGGAGCTGTTTTTT. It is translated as CASSHLAGLANTGELFF.

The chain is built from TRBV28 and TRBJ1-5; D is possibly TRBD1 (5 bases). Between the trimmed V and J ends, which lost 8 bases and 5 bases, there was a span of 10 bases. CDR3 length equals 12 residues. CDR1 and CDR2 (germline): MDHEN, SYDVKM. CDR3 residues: CASQQQDQPQHF. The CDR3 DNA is TGTGCCAGCCAGCAACAGGATCAGCCCCAGCATTTT.

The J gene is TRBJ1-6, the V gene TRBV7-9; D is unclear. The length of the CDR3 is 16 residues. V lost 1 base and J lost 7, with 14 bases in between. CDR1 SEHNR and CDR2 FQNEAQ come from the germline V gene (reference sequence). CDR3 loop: CASSLVNVNGNSPLHF. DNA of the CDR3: TGTGCCAGCAGCTTAGTAAACGTAAACGGCAATTCACCCCTCCACTTT. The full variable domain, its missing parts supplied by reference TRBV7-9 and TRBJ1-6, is DTGVSQNPRHKITKRGQNVTFRCDPISEHNRLYWYRQTLGQGPEFLTYFQNEAQLEKSRLLSDRFSAERPKGSFSTLEIQRTEQGDSAMYLCASSLVNVNGNSPLHFGNGTRLTVT.

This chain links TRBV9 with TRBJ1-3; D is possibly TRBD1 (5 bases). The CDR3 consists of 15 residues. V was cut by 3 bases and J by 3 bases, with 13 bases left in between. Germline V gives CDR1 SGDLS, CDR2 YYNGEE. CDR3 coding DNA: TGTGCCAGCAGCGCCATCCAGGGAAGTGGAAACACCATATATTTT. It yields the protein CASSAIQGSGNTIYF.

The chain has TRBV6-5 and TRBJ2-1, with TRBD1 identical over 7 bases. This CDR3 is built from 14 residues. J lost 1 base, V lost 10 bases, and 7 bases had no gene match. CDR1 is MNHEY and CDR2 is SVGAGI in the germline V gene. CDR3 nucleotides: TGTGCCACCTTGACAGGGAAATCCTACAATGAGCAGTTCTTC. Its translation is CATLTGKSYNEQFF.

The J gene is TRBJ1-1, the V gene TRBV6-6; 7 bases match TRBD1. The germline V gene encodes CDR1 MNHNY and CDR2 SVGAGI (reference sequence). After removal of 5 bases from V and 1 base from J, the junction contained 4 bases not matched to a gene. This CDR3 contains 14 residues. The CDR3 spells CASSLDRANTEAFF. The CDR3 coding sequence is TGTGCCAGCAGTCTTGACAGGGCGAACACTGAAGCTTTCTTT.

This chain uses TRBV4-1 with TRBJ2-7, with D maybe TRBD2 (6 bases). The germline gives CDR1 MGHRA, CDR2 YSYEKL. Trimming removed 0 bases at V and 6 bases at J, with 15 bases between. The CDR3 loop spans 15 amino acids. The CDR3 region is CASSQDNQEGTEQYF. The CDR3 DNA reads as TGCGCCAGCAGCCAAGACAACCAGGAGGGGACCGAGCAGTACTTC.

The DNA for the CDR3 is TGTGCCAGCTCACCACCGTCCCGCTCAGGCAATCAGCCCCAGCATTTT. This sequence encodes CASSPPSRSGNQPQHF. The chain links TRBV18 to TRBJ1-5; D is uncertain. This CDR3 region has 16 residues. Trimming removed 0 bases at V and 2 bases at J, with 11 bases between. CDR1 and CDR2 from the germline V gene are KGHSH and LQKENI.

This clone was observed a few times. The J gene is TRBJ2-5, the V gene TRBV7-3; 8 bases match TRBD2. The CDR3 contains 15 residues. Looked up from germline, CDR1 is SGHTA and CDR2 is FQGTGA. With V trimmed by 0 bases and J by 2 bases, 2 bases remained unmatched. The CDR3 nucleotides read TGTGCCAGCAGCTTAACGGGACTAGAGCAAGAGACCCAGTACTTC. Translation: CASSLTGLEQETQYF. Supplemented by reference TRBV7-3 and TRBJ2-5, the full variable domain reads GAGVSQTPSNKVTEKGKYVELRCDPISGHTALYWYRQSLGQGPEFLIYFQGTGAADDSGLPNDRFFAVRPEGSVSTLKIQRTERGDSAVYLCASSLTGLEQETQYFGPGTRLLVL.

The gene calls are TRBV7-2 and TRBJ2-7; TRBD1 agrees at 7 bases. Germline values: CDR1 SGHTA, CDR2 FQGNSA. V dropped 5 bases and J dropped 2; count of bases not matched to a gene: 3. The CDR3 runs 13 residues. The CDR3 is CASSPTGAYEQYF. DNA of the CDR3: TGTGCCAGCAGCCCAACAGGGGCCTACGAGCAGTACTTC.

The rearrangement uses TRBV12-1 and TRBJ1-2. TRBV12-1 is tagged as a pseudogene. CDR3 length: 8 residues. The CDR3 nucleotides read TGTGCCAGGAGGGCCTACACCTTC. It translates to CARRAYTF.

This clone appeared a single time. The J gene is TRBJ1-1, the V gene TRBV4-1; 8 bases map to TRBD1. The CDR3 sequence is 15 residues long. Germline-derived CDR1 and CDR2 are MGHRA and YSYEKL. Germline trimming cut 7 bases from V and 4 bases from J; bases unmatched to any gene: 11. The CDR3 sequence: CASTSQGGVGTEAFF. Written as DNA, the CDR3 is TGCGCCAGCACTTCACAGGGGGGAGTAGGCACTGAAGCTTTCTTT.

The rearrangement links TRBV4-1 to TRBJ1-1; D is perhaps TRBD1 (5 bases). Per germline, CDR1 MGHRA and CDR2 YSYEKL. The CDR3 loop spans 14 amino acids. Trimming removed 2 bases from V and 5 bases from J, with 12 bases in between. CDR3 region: CASSQTPRGTEAFF. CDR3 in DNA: TGCGCCAGCAGCCAAACCCCGAGGGGAACTGAAGCTTTCTTT.

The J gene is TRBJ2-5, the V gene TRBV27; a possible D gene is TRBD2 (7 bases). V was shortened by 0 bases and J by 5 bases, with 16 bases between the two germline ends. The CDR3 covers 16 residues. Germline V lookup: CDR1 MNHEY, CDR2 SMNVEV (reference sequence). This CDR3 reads CASSLSYRRGRETQYF. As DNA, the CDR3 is TGTGCCAGCAGTTTATCCTATCGGCGGGGGCGGGAGACCCAGTACTTC.

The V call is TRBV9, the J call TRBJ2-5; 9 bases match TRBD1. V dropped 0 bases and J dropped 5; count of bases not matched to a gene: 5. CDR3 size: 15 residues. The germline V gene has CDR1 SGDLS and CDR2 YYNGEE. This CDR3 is CASSVGGQGWETQYF. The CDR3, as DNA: TGTGCCAGCAGCGTAGGGGGACAGGGTTGGGAGACCCAGTACTTC.

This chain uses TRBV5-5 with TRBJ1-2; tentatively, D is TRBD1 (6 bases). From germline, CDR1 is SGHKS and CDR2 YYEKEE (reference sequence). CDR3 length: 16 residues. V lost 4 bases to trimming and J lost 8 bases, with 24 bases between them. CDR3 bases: TGTGCCAGCAGCAAGGACACCAGTAGGACAGTTCCAGGCTACACCTTC. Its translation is CASSKDTSRTVPGYTF.